Each of the 9 T cell receptor beta chains below was sequenced from the same sample in a study of CD8 T cells in Susac syndrome. The RNA, roughly 0.5 to 1 ug, was put through reverse transcription using random hexamers. TCRdb re-derived calls from the immunoSEQ multiplex PCR reads in MiXCR, one entry per CDR3 protein. The table records under 200,000 distinct CDR3 sequences, 85% to 95% of them present only once. Sequenced material: CD8+ T cells from PBMCs. The receptors stem from a human donor with multiple sclerosis.

This chain uses TRBV12-3 or TRBV12-4 with TRBJ2-4; D might be TRBD1 (6 bases). Trimming stripped 1 base from V and 8 bases from J, with 12 bases between. CDR3 length: 14 amino acids. The CDR3: CASSLDRDLHIQYF. The CDR3 DNA reads as TGTGCCAGCAGTTTAGACAGGGATTTACACATTCAGTACTTC.

The rearrangement uses TRBV29-1 and TRBJ2-1, with 9 bases matching TRBD2. V lost 1 base, J lost 9 bases, and 7 bases stayed unmatched. The CDR3 has 14 residues. Per the germline V gene, CDR1 is SQVTM and CDR2 is ANQGSEA. For the CDR3, the DNA is TGCAGCGTTGAAGGGTTAGCGGGAGCGGTTGAGCAGTTCTTC. Translation: CSVEGLAGAVEQFF.

The chain recombines TRBV27 with TRBJ1-1, with D hard to call. Germline V CDR1 and CDR2: MNHEY, SMNVEV (reference sequence). The CDR3 covers 13 residues. V gave up 8 bases and J gave up 3 bases, with 13 bases separating them. CDR3 nucleotide sequence: TGTGCCAGCCGTCGGGGTTCCCACACTGAAGCTTTCTTT. Its protein product is CASRRGSHTEAFF.

The chain couples TRBV27 to TRBJ2-3; a possible D gene is TRBD1 (5 bases). V lost 6 bases and J lost 4, with 11 bases in between. Germline V CDR1 and CDR2: MNHEY, SMNVEV (reference sequence). The CDR3 is made up of 13 amino acids. The CDR3 nucleotides read TGTGCCAGCAGGCAGGGCCCCCCAGATACGCAGTATTTT. This translates into CASRQGPPDTQYF.

This chain connects TRBV20-1 to TRBJ2-1; TRBD2 matches 9 bases. The CDR3 is made up of 15 amino acids. The ends lost 2 bases at V and 1 base at J; junction bases unmatched: 3. Looked up from germline, CDR1 is DFQATT and CDR2 is SNEGSKA (reference sequence). The CDR3 loop is CSARYSGGSYNEQFF. CDR3 DNA sequence: TGCAGTGCTAGATATAGCGGGGGTTCCTACAATGAGCAGTTCTTC.

This chain connects TRBV12-3 or TRBV12-4 to TRBJ2-3, with TRBD2 matching 13 bases. This CDR3 region has 16 residues. V dropped 6 bases and J dropped 3; count of bases not matched to a gene: 6. For the CDR3, the DNA is TGTGCCAGCAGCACGACTAGCGGGGGGCCTACAGATACGCAGTATTTT. Translating it yields CASSTTSGGPTDTQYF.

This chain links TRBV9 with TRBJ2-7, with D possibly being TRBD1 (6 bases). This CDR3 comprises 15 residues. V lost 0 bases and J 0 bases, leaving 10 bases between the germline ends. The germline V gene has CDR1 SGDLS and CDR2 YYNGEE. The CDR3 DNA reads TGTGCCAGCAGCGTAGGTTGGGGGCCCTCCTACGAGCAGTACTTC. It specifies CASSVGWGPSYEQYF.

This rearrangement joins TRBV28 to TRBJ2-6; the match to TRBD1 covers 9 bases. V was pared by 6 bases and J by 2 bases, with 8 bases of the junction left unmatched. The CDR3 contains 17 residues. Per germline, CDR1 MDHEN and CDR2 SYDVKM. The CDR3 nucleotides read TGTGCCAGCAGGGACACAGGGGGCGCTACTGGGGCCAACGTCCTGACTTTC. Amino acid sequence: CASRDTGGATGANVLTF.

The chain links TRBV24-1 to TRBJ2-1, with 7 positions matching TRBD1. The ends lost 5 bases at V and 7 bases at J; junction bases unmatched: 10. CDR3 length: 15 amino acids. Germline-derived CDR1 and CDR2 are KGHDR and SFDVKD. The CDR3: CATSGPGTADNEQFF. For the CDR3, the DNA is TGTGCCACCAGTGGCCCCGGGACAGCGGATAATGAGCAGTTCTTC.